Below are 29 T cell receptor beta chains sequenced from a single sample in a study of human T cells and chemical hapten exposure. TCRdb fed the RACE reads into MiXCR, producing one record per CDR3 protein. This table holds about 80,000 distinct CDR3 sequences, around 9.3% found once. Noted time point: healthy volunteer bleed at 6 weeks. Unseparated into fractions, whole blood served as the source from which total RNA was extracted. Material for sequencing was whole blood. The receptor source for this set is a female donor in good health. Some clones in this sample may be carry-over from other donors' samples.

The sample holds many counts of this clonotype. The chain joins TRBV5-1 to TRBJ1-5; no definite D call. Trimming left V 4 bases short and J 3 bases short, with 8 bases between. CDR1 and CDR2 (germline): SGHRS, YFSETQ. The CDR3 is 13 amino acids. CDR3 sequence: CASSPDANQPQHF. The CDR3 nucleotides read TGCGCCAGCAGCCCCGACGCCAATCAGCCCCAGCATTTT.

In this sample, this clonotype turned up once. The rearrangement joins TRBV6-5 to TRBJ1-4, with D possibly matching TRBD1 (6 bases). The V end lost 5 bases, the J end lost 7 bases, and 14 bases lay between the germline ends. Germline V lookup: CDR1 MNHEY, CDR2 SVGAGI. The CDR3 contains 14 residues. The CDR3 region has the DNA TGTGCCAGCAGTCCCGGGACATGGGGTGAAAAACTGTTTTTT. This gives the protein CASSPGTWGEKLFF.

The table lists this clonotype with many counts. V and J are TRBV4-1 and TRBJ2-1, with D possibly matching TRBD2 (6 bases). The CDR3 extends over 15 amino acids. V was clipped by 0 bases and J by 4 bases, with 10 bases between them. Per the germline V gene, CDR1 is MGHRA and CDR2 is YSYEKL. This chain's CDR3 is CASSQEGLNYNEQFF. Here the CDR3 DNA reads TGCGCCAGCAGCCAAGAAGGACTAAATTACAATGAGCAGTTCTTC.

Many counts were recorded for this clonotype. The rearrangement joins TRBV28 to TRBJ2-7; no definite D call. The CDR3 runs to 14 residues. Looked up from germline, CDR1 is MDHEN and CDR2 is SYDVKM. V was clipped by 2 bases and J by 4 bases, with 12 bases between them. CDR3 DNA: TGTGCCAGCAGTTTAAGTCCGGACGCGTACGAGCAGTACTTC. It specifies CASSLSPDAYEQYF.

Remarks on this clonotype: Given the absence of the conserved phenylalanine or tryptophan at the CDR3 end, a read error is likely. V is TRBV6-1 and J is TRBJ2-7; TRBD2 matches 8 bases. After removal of 5 bases from V and 2 bases from J, the junction contained 8 bases not matched to a gene. The CDR3 consists of 15 residues. Germline values: CDR1 MNHNS, CDR2 SASEGT. The CDR3 is CASSPSGTSAYEQYS. The CDR3 DNA reads TGTGCCAGCAGTCCCTCCGGGACTAGTGCCTACGAGCAGTACTCC.

This clonotype was observed many times. The chain carries TRBV10-3 and TRBJ2-7; no clear D gene. V dropped 6 bases and J dropped 2 bases, with 14 bases sitting between them. Germline V lookup: CDR1 ENHRY, CDR2 SYGVKD. This CDR3 is built from 14 residues. The CDR3 DNA follows: TGTGCCATCAGCCTCGGGCAGCCACCCTACGAGCAGTACTTC. It yields the protein CAISLGQPPYEQYF.

This clonotype was picked up many times. The chain has TRBV20-1 and TRBJ1-4, with 10 bases that match TRBD1. Germline CDR1 DFQATT, CDR2 SNEGSKA (reference sequence). With V trimmed by 0 bases and J by 9 bases, 4 bases remained unmatched. The CDR3 totals 14 residues. The CDR3, as DNA: TGCAGTGCTAGAGACGGGACAGGGGCGAAAAAACTGTTTTTT. Protein: CSARDGTGAKKLFF.

Many counts were recorded for this clonotype. The rearrangement uses TRBV12-3 or TRBV12-4 and TRBJ1-5, with D perhaps TRBD1 (5 bases). Trimming cost V 6 bases and J 5 bases, with 14 bases left between them. This CDR3 has 14 amino acids. The CDR3 DNA reads TGTGCCAGCAGGTCAGGGATGGATCATCAGCCCCAGCATTTT. Amino acid sequence: CASRSGMDHQPQHF.

This clonotype was detected ten times or more. The CDR3 is CASSPLGRGPSYEQYF. The CDR3 region has the DNA TGTGCCAGCAGCCCCCTCGGGCGGGGGCCTTCCTACGAGCAGTACTTC. The gene calls are TRBV11-1 and TRBJ2-7; D is perhaps TRBD2 (7 bases). Germline V lookup: CDR1 SGHAT, CDR2 FQDESV (reference sequence). CDR3 length: 16 amino acids. Between the trimmed V and J ends, which lost 5 bases and 1 base, there was a span of 18 bases.

This CDR3 reads CSVLVSIRDTQYF. CDR3 in DNA: TGCAGCGTTTTGGTCAGTATCAGGGATACGCAGTATTTT. The V gene is TRBV29-1, the J gene TRBJ2-3; no firm D call. The CDR3 totals 13 residues. Trimming took off 5 bases at V and 6 bases at J, with 15 bases between the two ends. The germline gives CDR1 SQVTM, CDR2 ANQGSEA.

This clonotype was seen many times. The chain couples TRBV20-1 to TRBJ1-5, with TRBD1 matching over 7 bases. This CDR3 has 13 residues. Germline CDR1 is DFQATT and CDR2 is SNEGSKA (reference sequence). Trimming removed 7 bases from V and 1 base from J; junction bases left unmatched: 4. In DNA form, the CDR3 reads TGCAGTGGGCAGACAGGGAGCAATCAGCCCCAGCATTTT. It encodes CSGQTGSNQPQHF.

This sequence joins TRBV5-1 and TRBJ2-6; possible D gene TRBD2, 7 bases. This CDR3 region has 17 residues. Germline CDR1 is SGHRS and CDR2 is YFSETQ. Trimming removed 4 bases from V and 0 bases from J, with 14 bases in between. CDR3 protein: CASSSGTTSSGANVLTF. The CDR3, as DNA: TGCGCCAGCAGCAGCGGGACAACAAGCTCTGGGGCCAACGTCCTGACTTTC.

This sequence joins TRBV15 and TRBJ1-2, with D hard to call. CDR3 size: 13 residues. Germline lookup yields CDR1 LNHNV and CDR2 YYDKDF (reference sequence). Deletions cut 1 base from V and 6 bases from J, with 9 bases between. The CDR3 DNA follows: TGTGCCACCAGCAGAGGGGTAGCGGATGGCTACACCTTC. Its protein is CATSRGVADGYTF.

In its sample, this clonotype was seen a few times. The junction differs from germline at one of its ends, possibly a read error. The rearrangement uses TRBV7-7 and TRBJ2-7; a weak D match, TRBD2 (5 bases). The CDR3 length is 15 residues. Germline CDR1 SSHAT, CDR2 FNYEAQ (reference sequence). This chain's CDR3 is CASSLALGITYEQYF. The DNA for the CDR3 is TGTGCTAGCAGCTTAGCGCTAGGAATTACCTACGAGCAGTACTTC.

Ten or more counts support this clonotype. The V gene is TRBV15, the J gene TRBJ1-1; no clear D. Per the germline V gene, CDR1 is LNHNV and CDR2 is YYDKDF (reference sequence). Trimming left V 1 base short and J 6 bases short, with 9 bases between. The CDR3 extends over 13 amino acids. CDR3: CATSRGRVAEAFF. The CDR3, as DNA: TGTGCCACCAGCAGAGGACGAGTCGCTGAAGCTTTCTTT.

The rearrangement links TRBV12-3 or TRBV12-4 to TRBJ2-1, with 9 positions matching TRBD1. The trim removed 3 bases at V and 6 bases at J, leaving 6 bases unmatched. CDR3 length: 15 amino acids. The CDR3 bases are TGTGCCAGCAGTTTGTCCGGGACAGGGATCAATGAGCAGTTCTTC. This codes for CASSLSGTGINEQFF.

There are a few counts of this clonotype. In DNA, the CDR3 is TGTGCCAGCAGTTTCCAGTTTGGGGAGGTCGGGGGCAATCAGCCCCAGCATTTT. Its protein product is CASSFQFGEVGGNQPQHF. The V call is TRBV12-3 or TRBV12-4, the J call TRBJ1-5; D gene unclear. The V end was cut by 3 bases, the J end by 2 bases, with 20 bases between. The length of the CDR3 is 18 residues.

This clonotype occurred a few times. The chain employs TRBV7-2 and TRBJ1-6, with 12 bases matching TRBD1. Germline lookup yields CDR1 SGHTA and CDR2 FQGNSA. The length of the CDR3 is 16 residues. With V trimmed by 5 bases and J by 10 bases, 9 bases remained unmatched. The chain's CDR3 is CASSNRDRGRESPLHF. CDR3 coding DNA: TGTGCCAGCAGCAACCGGGACAGGGGGCGAGAGTCACCCCTCCACTTT.

This clonotype came up many times. This sequence joins TRBV6-6 and TRBJ1-2; 10 bases map to TRBD1. Germline CDR1 and CDR2: MNHNY and SVGAGI (reference sequence). This CDR3 comprises 17 residues. V lost 4 bases and J lost 4; bases outside the gene matches: 12. The CDR3 coding sequence is TGTGCCAGCAGTTCTTCCGGGACAGGGGACCGGGGCTATGGCTACACCTTC. Its translation: CASSSSGTGDRGYGYTF.

The CDR3 region has the DNA TGTGCCAGCAGCGGCTGGGGCACTGAAGCTTTCTTT. It specifies CASSGWGTEAFF. V and J are TRBV9 and TRBJ1-1; no definite D call. Germline values: CDR1 SGDLS, CDR2 YYNGEE. The CDR3 totals 12 residues. Trimming stripped 3 bases from V and 4 bases from J, with 7 bases between.

V gene TRBV5-5 combines with J gene TRBJ1-2, with D possibly matching TRBD1 (5 bases). Germline CDR1 SGHKS, CDR2 YYEKEE (reference sequence). The V and J ends lost 2 bases and 4 bases respectively, with 12 bases between them. The CDR3 sequence is 14 residues long. CDR3 DNA: TGTGCCAGCAGCTTTGTAGGGACGGTCTATGGCTACACCTTC. Encoded protein: CASSFVGTVYGYTF.

This clonotype was observed many times. V and J are TRBV18 and TRBJ2-7; possibly TRBD1 for D (5 bases). From germline, CDR1 is KGHSH and CDR2 LQKENI. Trimming took off 1 base at V and 7 bases at J, with 14 bases between the two ends. This CDR3 comprises 14 residues. The CDR3 DNA is TGTGCCAGCTCACCACTCGGCAGGGCGCAGGAGCAGTACTTC. It specifies CASSPLGRAQEQYF.

This clonotype was detected only a few times. The chain uses TRBV12-3 or TRBV12-4 and TRBJ2-2, with no clear D. The CDR3 is 12 residues long. Trimming took 3 bases from V and 4 from J, leaving 3 bases between them. CDR3 coding DNA: TGTGCCAGCAGTTTCGGCACCGGGGAGCTGTTTTTT. Its protein product is CASSFGTGELFF.

There are many counts of this clonotype. The chain has TRBV7-2 and TRBJ2-7; no reliable D call. CDR3 size: 14 residues. The germline CDR1 and CDR2 sequences are SGHTA and FQGNSA. V lost 1 base, J lost 6 bases, and 13 bases lay in between. The CDR3 nucleotides read TGTGCCAGCAGCTTAGACCTAAATTGGGGCGAGCAGTACTTC. It yields the protein CASSLDLNWGEQYF.

This clonotype showed up many times. The chain uses TRBV6-4 and TRBJ2-3, with 11 bases lining up with TRBD2. V was clipped by 5 bases and J by 4 bases; unmatched bases: 8. The germline V gene encodes CDR1 MRHNA and CDR2 SNTAGT. The CDR3 has 16 residues. The CDR3 DNA reads TGTGCCAGCAGTCCCCTTACTAGCGGGGGAGCAGATACGCAGTATTTT. Encoded protein: CASSPLTSGGADTQYF.

Ten or more counts support this clonotype. V and J are TRBV7-2 and TRBJ1-5; tentative D call: TRBD1 (5 bases). In germline, CDR1 is SGHTA, CDR2 FQGNSA. Trimming shortened V by 1 base and J by 6 bases, and 10 bases separated the two germline ends. CDR3 length: 14 amino acids. The CDR3 protein is CASSLGAGFQPQHF. As DNA, the CDR3 is TGTGCCAGCAGCTTAGGGGCAGGGTTTCAGCCCCAGCATTTT.

This clonotype was recorded at least ten times. The chain employs TRBV7-2 and TRBJ1-4; D is ambiguous. The V and J ends lost 10 bases and 6 bases respectively, with 15 bases between them. CDR3 length: 13 amino acids. The germline V gene encodes CDR1 SGHTA and CDR2 FQGNSA. CDR3 sequence reads: CAIRRRQDEKLFF. The CDR3 DNA follows: TGTGCCATCAGACGCAGGCAGGATGAAAAACTGTTTTTT.

This clonotype appeared many times. The chain uses TRBV6-1 and TRBJ1-1; weak D call: TRBD1 (5 bases). Germline values: CDR1 MNHNS, CDR2 SASEGT. The length of the CDR3 is 14 residues. Between the trimmed V and J ends, which lost 2 bases and 3 bases, there was a span of 10 bases. The CDR3: CASSESWDYTEAFF. In DNA form, the CDR3 reads TGTGCCAGCAGTGAATCGTGGGACTACACTGAAGCTTTCTTT.

This clonotype occurred many times. The rearrangement uses TRBV5-1 and TRBJ1-1, with a tentative D call TRBD1 (5 bases). The CDR3 loop spans 14 amino acids. Germline loops: CDR1 SGHRS, CDR2 YFSETQ. Trimming left V 3 bases short and J 0 bases short, with 9 bases between. CDR3 sequence: CASSSAGLNTEAFF. Written as DNA, the CDR3 is TGCGCCAGCAGCTCAGCAGGGTTGAACACTGAAGCTTTCTTT.